This T cell receptor (beta chain) comes out of a study of response to subunit inactivated influenza vaccine. Findings and caveats of the study: Authors proposed each seasonal influenza vaccination draws in few new T cells.

This CDR3 contains 16 residues. Germline V gene lookup returns CDR1 PRHDT and CDR2 FYEKMQ (reference sequence). The germline V and J ends were trimmed by 5 bases and 1 base, with 15 bases remaining between them. A note on this clonotype: Its specificity is unknown.

One entry per CDR3 protein results from TCRdb running MiXCR on the RT-PCR reads. Of 700,000 to 800,000 distinct CDR3 sequences in the sample, about 18% are singletons; the top ten hold about 11%. The receptor comes from a man between 50 and 59 years old who received an inactivated influenza vaccine. V gene TRBV13 combines with J gene TRBJ2-1, with D possibly matching TRBD2 (6 bases). This sample comprised PBMCs from blood, obtained 4 to 6 days after vaccination. The CDR3 loop reads CASSRPGGMSYNEQFF. CDR3 DNA sequence: TGTGCCAGCAGCCGGCCTGGCGGGATGTCCTACAATGAGCAGTTCTTC.